Listed below are T cell receptor beta chains from one sample, sequenced in a study of shared clonotypes between healthy human individuals. Method: immunoSEQ multiplex PCR; TCRdb's copy keeps in-frame clones and lacks some. The sample consists of over 1.4 million clones, over 95% of them appearing once. Sequencing used naive CD4+ T cells sorted from blood. Receptor source: a young man in good health. The CDR3 runs from the conserved cysteine through the conserved F or W. The D gene is left open where the match is weak. Size values are once, few and many counts, or a class for expanded clones, and some rows have none.

j_call: TRBJ2-7; v_call: TRBV7-2; d_call: NA; clone_size: NA; cdr3_nt: TGTGCCAGCAGCTTAGGAATAGGGGGCTACGAGCAGTACTTC; cdr3_aa: CASSLGIGGYEQYF
j_call: TRBJ2-1; v_call: TRBV28; d_call: TRBD2; clone_size: NA; cdr3_nt: TGTGCCAGCAGTTCTACTAGCGTCAATGAGCAGTTCTTC; cdr3_aa: CASSSTSVNEQFF
j_call: TRBJ2-7; v_call: TRBV29-1; d_call: TRBD1; clone_size: NA; cdr3_nt: TGCAGCGCAGGGACAGGGGCCTACGAGCAGTACTTC; cdr3_aa: CSAGTGAYEQYF
j_call: TRBJ1-4; v_call: TRBV10-3; d_call: NA; clone_size: NA; cdr3_nt: TGTGCCATCGGTTCGGGTCTTGCAACTAATGAAAAACTGTTTTTT; cdr3_aa: CAIGSGLATNEKLFF
j_call: TRBJ2-5; v_call: TRBV5-1; d_call: NA; clone_size: once; cdr3_nt: TGCGCCAGCAGCCAGGGGAAAGAGACCCAGTACTTC; cdr3_aa: CASSQGKETQYF
j_call: TRBJ2-1; v_call: TRBV7-2; d_call: TRBD2; clone_size: NA; cdr3_nt: TGTGCCAGCAGTCCCATGGGGACTAGCGTCTACAATGAGCAGTTCTTC; cdr3_aa: CASSPMGTSVYNEQFF
j_call: TRBJ2-1; v_call: TRBV18; d_call: TRBD2; clone_size: NA; cdr3_nt: TGTGCCAGCTCACCCGGGCTAGCGGACTACAATGAGCAGTTCTTC; cdr3_aa: CASSPGLADYNEQFF
j_call: TRBJ2-1; v_call: TRBV5-1; d_call: TRBD1; clone_size: NA; cdr3_nt: TGCGCCAGCAGCTACCTGACAGGGGGTATCACCATGTACAATGAGCAGTTCTTC; cdr3_aa: CASSYLTGGITMYNEQFF
j_call: TRBJ2-7; v_call: TRBV4-2; d_call: NA; clone_size: NA; cdr3_nt: TGTGCCAGCAGCAATGGTCTCGGGACTTCAATCTACGAGCAGTACTTC; cdr3_aa: CASSNGLGTSIYEQYF
j_call: TRBJ2-7; v_call: TRBV18; d_call: TRBD1; clone_size: NA; cdr3_nt: TGTGCCAGCTCCCCCGAACAGACAGGGGGCGAGCAGTACTTC; cdr3_aa: CASSPEQTGGEQYF
j_call: TRBJ1-3; v_call: TRBV9; d_call: NA; clone_size: NA; cdr3_nt: TGTGCCAGCAGCACCTCGAGAGGGAGAGCTGGAAACACCATATATTTT; cdr3_aa: CASSTSRGRAGNTIYF
j_call: TRBJ2-7; v_call: TRBV19; d_call: NA; clone_size: NA; cdr3_nt: TGTGCCAGTAGTAAGGTGGGAGGCTCCTACGAGCAGTACTTC; cdr3_aa: CASSKVGGSYEQYF
j_call: TRBJ2-1; v_call: TRBV6-1; d_call: TRBD1; clone_size: NA; cdr3_nt: TGTGCCAGCAGTGAAGATCGGGGACAGGGATATGATGAGCAGTTCTTC; cdr3_aa: CASSEDRGQGYDEQFF
j_call: TRBJ2-7; v_call: TRBV5-1; d_call: TRBD2; clone_size: NA; cdr3_nt: TGCGCCAGTACTAGCGGATACGAGCAGTACTTC; cdr3_aa: CASTSGYEQYF
j_call: TRBJ2-7; v_call: TRBV19; d_call: NA; clone_size: NA; cdr3_nt: TGTGCCAGTAGTCGGGTAAATTACGAGCAGTACTTC; cdr3_aa: CASSRVNYEQYF
j_call: TRBJ2-3; v_call: TRBV4-1; d_call: NA; clone_size: NA; cdr3_nt: TGCGCCAGCAGTCCCGCCGAGGGGCGGGGCTCAGATACGCAGTATTTT; cdr3_aa: CASSPAEGRGSDTQYF
j_call: TRBJ1-1; v_call: TRBV5-1; d_call: NA; clone_size: NA; cdr3_nt: TGCGCCAGCAGCAAGGGCCCTAGTGAAGCTTTCTTT; cdr3_aa: CASSKGPSEAFF
j_call: TRBJ1-4; v_call: TRBV5-1; d_call: NA; clone_size: NA; cdr3_nt: TGCGCCAGCAGCCCCACCTTGGCCTTAAATGAAAAACTGTTTTTT; cdr3_aa: CASSPTLALNEKLFF
j_call: TRBJ1-2; v_call: TRBV28; d_call: NA; clone_size: NA; cdr3_nt: TGTGCCAGCAGTTTAATGCCGAATAGCTACACCTTC; cdr3_aa: CASSLMPNSYTF
j_call: TRBJ2-1; v_call: TRBV7-9; d_call: TRBD2; clone_size: NA; cdr3_nt: TGTGCCAGCAGCCGCACAACAGGACTAGCGGGATTGACTGAGCAGTTCTTC; cdr3_aa: CASSRTTGLAGLTEQFF
j_call: TRBJ2-5; v_call: TRBV19; d_call: TRBD2; clone_size: NA; cdr3_nt: TGTGCCAGTAGTCCAGCGGGAGGGTGGGAGACCCAGTACTTC; cdr3_aa: CASSPAGGWETQYF
j_call: TRBJ2-1; v_call: TRBV5-1; d_call: NA; clone_size: NA; cdr3_nt: TGCGCCAGCAGTTCTGTACAGAAAGTAAACAATGAGCAGTTCTTC; cdr3_aa: CASSSVQKVNNEQFF
j_call: TRBJ2-7; v_call: TRBV7-2; d_call: TRBD1; clone_size: NA; cdr3_nt: TGTGCCAGCAGGCCTGGACAGGCCTACGAGCAGTACTTC; cdr3_aa: CASRPGQAYEQYF
j_call: TRBJ2-1; v_call: TRBV2; d_call: TRBD2; clone_size: NA; cdr3_nt: TGTGCCAGCAGACCCGACTGGGCGGGAGCCTACAATGAGCAGTTCTTC; cdr3_aa: CASRPDWAGAYNEQFF
j_call: TRBJ2-7; v_call: TRBV5-4; d_call: TRBD1; clone_size: NA; cdr3_nt: TGTGCCAGCAGCTTTTCATGGACAGGAAAAGGGTGGATCTACGAGCAGTACTTC; cdr3_aa: CASSFSWTGKGWIYEQYF
j_call: TRBJ2-3; v_call: TRBV11-3; d_call: TRBD1; clone_size: NA; cdr3_nt: TGTGCCAGCAGCTTAAGTAGGACAGGGACAGATACGCAGTATTTT; cdr3_aa: CASSLSRTGTDTQYF
j_call: TRBJ1-2; v_call: TRBV7-9; d_call: NA; clone_size: NA; cdr3_nt: TGTGCCAGCAGCCATTTGTGGGGACTAAACTATGGCTACACCTTC; cdr3_aa: CASSHLWGLNYGYTF
j_call: TRBJ1-5; v_call: TRBV2; d_call: NA; clone_size: NA; cdr3_nt: TGTGCCAGCCGATACAGGGCTGATAGCAATCAGCCCCAGCATTTT; cdr3_aa: CASRYRADSNQPQHF